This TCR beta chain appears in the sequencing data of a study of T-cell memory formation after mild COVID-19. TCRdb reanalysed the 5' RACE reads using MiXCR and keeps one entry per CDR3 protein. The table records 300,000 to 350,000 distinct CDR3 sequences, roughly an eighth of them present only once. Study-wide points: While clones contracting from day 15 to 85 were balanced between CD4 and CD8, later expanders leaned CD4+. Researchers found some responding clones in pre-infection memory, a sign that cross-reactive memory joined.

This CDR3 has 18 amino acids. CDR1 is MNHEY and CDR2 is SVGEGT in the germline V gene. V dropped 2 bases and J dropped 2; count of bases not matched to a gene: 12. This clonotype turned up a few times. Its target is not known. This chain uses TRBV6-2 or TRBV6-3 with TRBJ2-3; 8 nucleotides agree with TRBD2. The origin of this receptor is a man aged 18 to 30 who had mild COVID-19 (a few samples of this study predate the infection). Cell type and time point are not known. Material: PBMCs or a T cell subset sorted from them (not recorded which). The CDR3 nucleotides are TGTGCCAGCAGTTACCCCGCAGGTCGGGGGGGCCTCACAGATACGCAGTATTTT. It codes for CASSYPAGRGGLTDTQYF.